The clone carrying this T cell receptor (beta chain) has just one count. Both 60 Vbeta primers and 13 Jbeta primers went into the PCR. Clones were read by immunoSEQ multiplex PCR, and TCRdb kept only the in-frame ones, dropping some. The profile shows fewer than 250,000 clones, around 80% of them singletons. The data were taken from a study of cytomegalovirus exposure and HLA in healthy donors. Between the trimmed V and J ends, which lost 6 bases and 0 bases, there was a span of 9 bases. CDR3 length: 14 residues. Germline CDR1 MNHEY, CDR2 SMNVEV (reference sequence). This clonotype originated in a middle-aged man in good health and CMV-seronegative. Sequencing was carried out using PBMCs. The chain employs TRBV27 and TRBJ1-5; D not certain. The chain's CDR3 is CASREGISNQPQHF. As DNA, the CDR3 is TGTGCCAGCAGGGAGGGTATTAGCAATCAGCCCCAGCATTTT.